The 17 T cell receptor beta chains below all came from one sample that was sequenced in a study of cytomegalovirus exposure and HLA in healthy donors. Vbeta (60) and Jbeta (13) primers were used in the PCR. Clones were sequenced by immunoSEQ multiplex PCR, and TCRdb holds only the in-frame ones, with some missing. The sample carries 110,000 to 150,000 clones, about 80% recorded once. Sequencing was carried out using PBMCs. Source of these receptors: a male donor in good health and CMV-seropositive.

CDR3: CASRGTTSNTGELFF. In DNA, the CDR3 is TGTGCCAGCAGAGGGACAACCTCGAACACCGGGGAGCTGTTTTTT. This chain uses TRBV2 with TRBJ2-2, with D possibly matching TRBD1 (6 bases). The V gene's germline CDR1 is SNHLY and CDR2 FYNNEI. V lost 6 bases and J lost 0, with 11 bases in between. The CDR3 has 15 residues. Full variable domain (outside the CDR3, taken from reference TRBV2 and TRBJ2-2): EPEVTQTPSHQVTQMGQEVILRCVPISNHLYFYWYRQILGQKVEFLVSFYNNEISEKSEIFDDQFSVERPDGSNFTLKIRSTKLEDSAMYFCASRGTTSNTGELFFGEGSRLTVL.

This clone has a handful of counts. The chain employs TRBV9 and TRBJ1-6; maybe TRBD1 (6 bases). V gave up 0 bases and J gave up 10 bases, with 14 bases separating them. This CDR3 spans 15 amino acids. The germline gives CDR1 SGDLS, CDR2 YYNGEE. In DNA form, the CDR3 reads TGTGCCAGCAGCGTAGAAGACCAGGGGTCCTCACCCCTCCACTTT. Protein: CASSVEDQGSSPLHF.

In regard to this clone: The sample contains more than one DNA sequence encoding this CDR3. The chain uses TRBV27 and TRBJ2-1, with 8 bases identical to TRBD1. CDR1 is MNHEY and CDR2 is SMNVEV in the germline V gene (reference sequence). The trim removed 5 bases at V and 5 bases at J, leaving 5 bases unmatched. This CDR3 comprises 14 residues. Written as DNA, the CDR3 is TGTGCCAGCAGTCTGATACAGGGGGACAATGAGCAGTTCTTC. Translating gives CASSLIQGDNEQFF.

The rearrangement joins TRBV18 to TRBJ1-5; maybe TRBD1 (5 bases). The germline CDR1 and CDR2 sequences are KGHSH and LQKENI. The V and J ends lost 1 base and 5 bases respectively, with 12 bases between them. The CDR3 sequence is 15 residues long. The CDR3 DNA sequence: TGTGCCAGCTCACCACAGACAGCGATCGATCAGCCCCAGCATTTT. Translating gives CASSPQTAIDQPQHF.

The chain uses TRBV7-9 and TRBJ2-7; D gene uncertain. V lost 5 bases, J lost 6 bases, and 20 bases lay in between. CDR1 and CDR2 from the germline V gene are SEHNR and FQNEAQ (reference sequence). The CDR3 has 15 residues. For the CDR3, the DNA is TGTGCCAGCAGCACCAGCCTACTGGTTCTAGTCGAGCAGTACTTC. As protein: CASSTSLLVLVEQYF. Complete variable domain (other parts from reference TRBV7-9 and TRBJ2-7): DTGVSQNPRHKITKRGQNVTFRCDPISEHNRLYWYRQTLGQGPEFLTYFQNEAQLEKSRLLSDRFSAERPKGSFSTLEIQRTEQGDSAMYLCASSTSLLVLVEQYFGPGTRLTVT.

This chain uses TRBV28 with TRBJ2-5, with 13 positions matching TRBD2. The V and J ends lost 3 bases and 3 bases, in that order; junction bases with no gene match: 1. Germline CDR1 is MDHEN and CDR2 is SYDVKM. CDR3 length: 15 residues. CDR3 amino acids: CASSFGLAGEETQYF. The CDR3 bases are TGTGCCAGCAGTTTTGGACTAGCGGGAGAAGAGACCCAGTACTTC.

The genes are TRBV7-3 and TRBJ2-6; maybe TRBD2 (5 bases). Trimming pared 2 bases from V and 0 bases from J, leaving 11 bases between. Germline CDR1 and CDR2: SGHTA and FQGTGA. This CDR3 region has 17 residues. The CDR3 reads CASSLGVGVSGANVLTF. The DNA for the CDR3 is TGTGCCAGCAGCTTAGGTGTCGGGGTCTCTGGGGCCAACGTCCTGACTTTC.

The chain uses TRBV5-1 and TRBJ2-2; D may be TRBD1 (6 bases). CDR3 length equals 14 residues. Germline V gene data show CDR1 as SGHRS and CDR2 as YFSETQ. With 0 bases removed from V and 7 bases from J, the gap between germline ends came to 10 bases. The CDR3 protein is CASSLAGAGGELFF. In DNA form, the CDR3 reads TGCGCCAGCAGCTTGGCAGGGGCTGGCGGGGAGCTGTTTTTT.

The sample holds a few counts of this clone. This chain connects TRBV19 to TRBJ1-5; D unclear. CDR1 is LNHDA, CDR2 SQIVND, per germline (reference sequence). Trimming removed 7 bases from V and 2 bases from J, with 9 bases in between. This CDR3 comprises 13 residues. CDR3: CASNRQGNQPQHF. The CDR3, as DNA: TGTGCCAGTAATCGCCAGGGCAATCAGCCCCAGCATTTT. Based on the CDR3 plus reference TRBV19 and TRBJ1-5, the full variable domain is DGGITQSPKYLFRKEGQNVTLSCEQNLNHDAMYWYRQDPGQGLRLIYYSQIVNDFQKGDIAEGYSVSREKKESFPLTVTSAQKNPTAFYLCASNRQGNQPQHFGDGTRLSIL.

This sequence joins TRBV7-8 and TRBJ1-3, with 7 positions matching TRBD1. Trimming removed 4 bases from V and 0 bases from J; junction bases left unmatched: 6. Germline V CDR1 and CDR2: SGHVS, FQNEAQ. The CDR3 extends over 16 amino acids. The CDR3 DNA sequence: TGTGCCAGCAGCTCGATATACAGGGGCTCTGGAAACACCATATATTTT. As protein: CASSSIYRGSGNTIYF. Based on the CDR3 plus reference TRBV7-8 and TRBJ1-3, the full variable domain is GAGVSQSPRYKVAKRGQDVALRCDPISGHVSLFWYQQALGQGPEFLTYFQNEAQLDKSGLPSDRFFAERPEGSVSTLKIQRTQQEDSAVYLCASSSIYRGSGNTIYFGEGSWLTVV.

The J gene is TRBJ2-3, the V gene TRBV30; the D gene is possibly TRBD2 (6 bases). The length of the CDR3 is 15 residues. The germline V gene encodes CDR1 GTSNPN and CDR2 SVGIG (reference sequence). V lost 3 bases to trimming and J lost 2 bases, with 15 bases between them. In DNA form, the CDR3 reads TGTGCCTGGAGCCCGGGACTCCGAATCACAGATACGCAGTATTTT. As protein: CAWSPGLRITDTQYF.

The chain combines TRBV6-6 with TRBJ2-5; TRBD2 aligns across 8 bases. The better agreement between TRBJ2-7 and the DNA end casts doubt on the J call. The CDR3 has 12 amino acids. Germline V gene sequence: CDR1 MNHNY, CDR2 SVGAGI (reference sequence). The CDR3 sequence is CASLRGGYEQYF. The CDR3 region has the DNA TGTGCCAGTTTACGGGGGGGCTACGAGCAGTACTTC.

This sequence joins TRBV6-5 and TRBJ2-7; 10 bases are a match to TRBD1. J was trimmed by 3 bases and V by 2 bases; bases with no gene match: 7. Germline V lookup: CDR1 MNHEY, CDR2 SVGAGI. This CDR3 contains 16 residues. The CDR3, as DNA: TGTGCCAGCAGTTACACCCCGGGACAGGGGTACTACGAGCAGTACTTC. This translates into CASSYTPGQGYYEQYF.

DNA for the CDR3: TGTGCCAGCAGCTTGATAGGGGTTAGCAATCAGCCCCAGCATTTT. Translated: CASSLIGVSNQPQHF. The genes are TRBV5-5 and TRBJ1-5; possible D gene TRBD1, 5 bases. With 1 base removed from V and 0 bases from J, the gap between germline ends came to 8 bases. CDR1 and CDR2 from the germline V gene are SGHKS and YYEKEE (reference sequence). CDR3 length: 15 amino acids.

There are a few counts of this clone. The chain couples TRBV7-9 to TRBJ1-1, with D possibly being TRBD1 (5 bases). V was clipped by 6 bases and J by 4 bases, with 6 bases between them. CDR3 length equals 11 residues. CDR1 is SEHNR, CDR2 FQNEAQ, per germline (reference sequence). The CDR3 region is CASRGGTEAFF. Written as DNA, the CDR3 is TGTGCCAGCAGGGGGGGCACTGAAGCTTTCTTT.

CDR3 sequence reads: CASSPSAANTEAFF. The CDR3 DNA is TGTGCCAGCAGCCCATCAGCGGCTAACACTGAAGCTTTCTTT. The V gene is TRBV5-4, the J gene TRBJ1-1; no firm D call. Germline CDR1 is SGHNT and CDR2 is YYREEE (reference sequence). The CDR3 is made up of 14 amino acids. Between the trimmed V and J ends, which lost 4 bases and 2 bases, there was a span of 12 bases.

The table lists this clone with a few counts. As DNA, the CDR3 is TGCAGCGTTGATAAAGGGAGGGGGGACTACGAGCAGTACTTC. It translates to CSVDKGRGDYEQYF. The chain has TRBV29-1 and TRBJ2-7, with D perhaps matching TRBD2 (7 bases). Trimming stripped 3 bases from V and 3 bases from J, with 15 bases between. The germline CDR1 and CDR2 sequences are SQVTM and ANQGSEA. The CDR3 consists of 14 residues.